This T cell receptor beta chain is drawn from a study of T cell responses to AZD1222 COVID-19 vaccine. Study-wide context: It was second doses at about 4 or about 12 weeks that were pooled.

Trimming cost V 3 bases and J 0 bases, with 12 bases left between them. The CDR3 has 17 amino acids. Germline V gene lookup returns CDR1 MNHEY and CDR2 SMNVEV (reference sequence). This clone was seen a handful of times. What it binds is not known. General study points: The study sampled repertoires only after the peak T cell response. Vaccine-related CD4 TCRs covered spike, predominating at 160-218 and 743-854. Females outnumbered males among donors, who were mostly white British; clonal diversity was possibly underestimated.

The protocol was immunoSEQ multiplex PCR, while the TCRdb copy is restricted to in-frame clones and leaves out a portion. This sample yields 90,000 to 120,000 clones, of which more than 70% are seen a single time; 6% to 7% belongs to the top ten. This chain connects TRBV27 to TRBJ2-6; D possibly corresponds to TRBD1 (6 bases). Here the sequenced sample was peripheral blood, taken on day 0 of AZD1222 vaccination. The source is an adult in good health. DNA of the CDR3: TGTGCCAGCAGTTTTGGACAGCATTTCTCTGGGGCCAACGTCCTGACTTTC. Translation: CASSFGQHFSGANVLTF.